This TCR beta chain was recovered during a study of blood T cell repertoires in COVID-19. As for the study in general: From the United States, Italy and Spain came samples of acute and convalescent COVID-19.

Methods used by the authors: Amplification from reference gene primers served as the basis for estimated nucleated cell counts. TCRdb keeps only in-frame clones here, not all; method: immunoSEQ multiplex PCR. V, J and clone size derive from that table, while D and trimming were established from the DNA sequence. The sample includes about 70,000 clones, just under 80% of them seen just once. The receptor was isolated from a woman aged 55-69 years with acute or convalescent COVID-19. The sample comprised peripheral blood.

The DNA of the CDR3 is TGTGCCAGCAGCGCGGGGGGGTGGCCAGGGCATGATTCTAACTATGGCTACACCTTC. It is translated as CASSAGGWPGHDSNYGYTF. This rearrangement joins TRBV9 to TRBJ1-2; the D gene is possibly TRBD1 (5 bases). The CDR3 loop spans 19 amino acids. Germline V gene lookup returns CDR1 SGDLS and CDR2 YYNGEE. The germline V and J ends were trimmed by 3 bases and 0 bases, with 24 bases remaining between them.